These 23 T cell receptor beta chains share one sample of origin, sequenced in a study of T cell clones after liver transplantation. Proliferating CFSE-low MLR cells were sequenced to define alloreactive TCRbeta sequences. These TCRs are of unknown antigen specificity. Only in-frame clones appear in the TCRdb table, and some are missing; sequencing was by immunoSEQ multiplex PCR. The data show some 500 clones, with roughly 27% seen just once and about 36% held by the top ten. Sequencing was done on a sample of CD8+ T cells from cultured PBMCs. The receptors here all came from a human patient who received a liver transplant. Some T cells could come from the graft donor.

This clone counts as large. The gene calls are TRBV7-9 and TRBJ2-1; 9 bases line up with TRBD2. The V and J ends lost 5 bases and 4 bases, in that order; junction bases with no gene match: 9. In germline, CDR1 is SEHNR, CDR2 FQNEAQ (reference sequence). The CDR3 consists of 16 residues. CDR3: CASSPSSGGPYNEQFF. The CDR3 nucleotides read TGTGCCAGCAGCCCCTCCAGCGGGGGGCCGTACAATGAGCAGTTCTTC.

This clone appeared a few times. The chain uses TRBV7-8 and TRBJ2-3, with 9 bases identical to TRBD2. The CDR3 length is 15 residues. The V and J ends lost 5 bases and 1 base, in that order; junction bases with no gene match: 4. The germline CDR1 and CDR2 sequences are SGHVS and FQNEAQ. CDR3 in DNA: TGTGCCAGCAGCCCTCTAGCGGGGCGCACAGATACGCAGTATTTT. Translation gives CASSPLAGRTDTQYF.

V usage is TRBV9 and J usage is TRBJ2-1, with a tentative D call TRBD2 (6 bases). V was cut by 1 base and J by 7 bases, with 9 bases left in between. This CDR3 spans 13 amino acids. CDR1 is SGDLS, CDR2 YYNGEE, per germline. This CDR3 reads CASSVSGGNEQFF. The CDR3 DNA reads TGTGCCAGCAGCGTATCTGGAGGGAATGAGCAGTTCTTC.

This clone is large (0.1 to 1%) in the sample. This chain connects TRBV29-1 to TRBJ1-5, with 8 bases matching TRBD1. CDR1 is SQVTM, CDR2 ANQGSEA, per germline. The CDR3 loop spans 13 amino acids. V was clipped by 5 bases and J by 5 bases; unmatched bases: 5. In DNA form, the CDR3 reads TGCAGCGTTAGCAGGGGGCGATATCAGCCCCAGCATTTT. Residues: CSVSRGRYQPQHF.

J is TRBJ2-1 and V is TRBV9; 9 bases align to TRBD1. This CDR3 contains 16 residues. Trimming removed 4 bases from V and 5 bases from J; junction bases left unmatched: 10. Germline V gene sequence: CDR1 SGDLS, CDR2 YYNGEE. For the CDR3, the DNA is TGTGCCAGCAGCTCTCCCCCGGGACAGGGTAACAATGAGCAGTTCTTC. It yields the protein CASSSPPGQGNNEQFF. Drawing the rest from reference TRBV9 and TRBJ2-1, the complete variable domain is DSGVTQTPKHLITATGQRVTLRCSPRSGDLSVYWYQQSLDQGLQFLIQYYNGEERAKGNILERFSAQQFPDLHSELNLSSLELGDSALYFCASSSPPGQGNNEQFFGPGTRLTVL.

Worth noting for this clone: A junction boundary mismatches the germline segment, possibly from a read error. The gene calls are TRBV20-1 and TRBJ1-6; D gene ambiguous. Germline V gene lookup returns CDR1 DFQATT and CDR2 SNEGSKA (reference sequence). This CDR3 contains 11 residues. CDR3 residues: CSARVNSALHF. The CDR3 coding sequence is TGCAGTGCTAGAGTTAATTCAGCCCTCCACTTT.

This clone was found a few times. The chain combines TRBV7-9 with TRBJ2-3; the match to TRBD2 covers 7 bases. The CDR3 loop spans 15 amino acids. The junction had 7 bases not matched to a gene; V was cut back by 3 bases and J by 4 bases. In germline, CDR1 is SEHNR, CDR2 FQNEAQ (reference sequence). The CDR3 DNA reads TGTGCCAGCAGCTTGTTTCTACGGGGGGCAGATACGCAGTATTTT. This codes for CASSLFLRGADTQYF. Using reference TRBV7-9 and TRBJ2-3 for the parts outside the CDR3, the full variable domain is DTGVSQNPRHKITKRGQNVTFRCDPISEHNRLYWYRQTLGQGPEFLTYFQNEAQLEKSRLLSDRFSAERPKGSFSTLEIQRTEQGDSAMYLCASSLFLRGADTQYFGPGTRLTVL.

This clone is deemed medium-sized. This chain uses TRBV4-1 with TRBJ1-4, with D perhaps matching TRBD1 (5 bases). V lost 0 bases and J lost 2, with 7 bases in between. This CDR3 has 15 amino acids. Per the germline V gene, CDR1 is MGHRA and CDR2 is YSYEKL. The CDR3 nucleotides are TGCGCCAGCAGCCAAGATCCAGGGACTAATGAAAAACTGTTTTTT. This gives the protein CASSQDPGTNEKLFF.

Relative to its sample, this clone is medium-sized. V usage is TRBV9 and J usage is TRBJ1-1, with D possibly TRBD1 on 6 matching bases. This CDR3 is 15 amino acids long. V lost 1 base and J lost 7, with 17 bases in between. Germline CDR1 and CDR2: SGDLS and YYNGEE. The CDR3 bases are TGTGCCAGCAGCGTATCACAGGGCGGAGTAAGTGAAGCTTTCTTT. Amino acids: CASSVSQGGVSEAFF.

The chain is built from TRBV7-6 and TRBJ2-7; 9 positions agree with TRBD2. Germline CDR1 reads SGHVS; CDR2 reads FNYEAQ. After removal of 4 bases from V and 7 bases from J, the junction contained 8 bases not matched to a gene. The CDR3 runs to 14 residues. CDR3 amino acids: CASSSSSGVREQYF. In nucleotides, the CDR3 is TGTGCCAGCAGCTCCTCTAGCGGGGTTAGGGAGCAGTACTTC.

This chain joins TRBV6-5 and TRBJ2-3, with 8 bases matching TRBD2. CDR1 and CDR2 from the germline V gene are MNHEY and SVGAGI. This CDR3 comprises 15 residues. The J segment lost 4 bases and the V segment lost 2 bases, leaving 5 bases of the junction unmatched. The chain's CDR3 is CASSYESAGADTQYF. The CDR3 DNA reads TGTGCCAGCAGTTACGAGTCAGCGGGGGCAGATACGCAGTATTTT.

By share of the sample, this clone is large. This same CDR3 is encoded by further DNA sequences in the sample. This chain joins TRBV7-9 and TRBJ2-7, with D possibly being TRBD1 (6 bases). CDR1 SEHNR and CDR2 FQNEAQ come from the germline V gene (reference sequence). This CDR3 has 14 residues. The V end lost 4 bases, the J end lost 2 bases, and 12 bases lay between the germline ends. The CDR3 sequence: CASSSTGHPYEQYF. For the CDR3, the DNA is TGTGCCAGCAGCTCAACGGGACATCCCTACGAGCAGTACTTC.

The V gene is TRBV27, the J gene TRBJ2-7; TRBD1 matches 8 bases. The CDR3 contains 13 residues. Germline V gene data show CDR1 as MNHEY and CDR2 as SMNVEV (reference sequence). V gave up 7 bases and J gave up 3 bases; unmatched junction bases: 5. This CDR3 is CASKTGTGYEQYF. The CDR3 region has the DNA TGTGCCAGCAAGACCGGGACAGGCTACGAGCAGTACTTC.

In its sample, this clone is large (0.1 to 1%). The chain couples TRBV19 to TRBJ2-7; maybe TRBD1 (6 bases). The V gene lost 6 bases and the J gene lost 2 bases, with 14 bases spanning the gap. This CDR3 spans 14 amino acids. Germline lookup yields CDR1 LNHDA and CDR2 SQIVND (reference sequence). This CDR3 is CASRSRDIPYEQYF. CDR3 DNA: TGTGCCAGTAGGTCTCGGGACATCCCCTACGAGCAGTACTTC.

This clone is large by share. The chain links TRBV27 to TRBJ1-2, with a tentative D call TRBD1 (6 bases). The length of the CDR3 is 14 residues. Per the germline V gene, CDR1 is MNHEY and CDR2 is SMNVEV (reference sequence). Trimming left V 5 bases short and J 0 bases short, with 10 bases between. The CDR3 nucleotides read TGTGCCAGCAGTCTCGGACAGACTAACTATGGCTACACCTTC. Translated: CASSLGQTNYGYTF.

This clone has just one count. The chain joins TRBV11-2 to TRBJ2-1; unclear D gene. This CDR3 is 13 amino acids long. Between the trimmed V and J ends, which lost 2 bases and 6 bases, there was a span of 8 bases. Germline CDR1 and CDR2: SGHAT and FQNNGV. The CDR3 spells CASSLPHSNEQFF. As DNA, the CDR3 is TGTGCCAGCAGCTTACCGCACAGCAATGAGCAGTTCTTC.

The CDR3 is CASSGQRSYEQYF. The CDR3 DNA follows: TGTGCCAGCAGCGGACAGCGTTCCTACGAGCAGTACTTC. The chain combines TRBV13 with TRBJ2-7, with a possible D match to TRBD1 (6 bases). The CDR3 runs 13 residues. Trimming shortened V by 5 bases and J by 1 base, and 9 bases separated the two germline ends. The V gene's germline CDR1 is PRHDT and CDR2 FYEKMQ (reference sequence).

This clone was found once. The J gene is TRBJ2-7, the V gene TRBV28; 8 bases are a match to TRBD1. Losses at the gene ends were 6 bases for V and 4 bases for J; bases not matched to a gene: 8. Germline CDR1 MDHEN, CDR2 SYDVKM. The length of the CDR3 is 14 residues. Written as DNA, the CDR3 is TGTGCCAGCAGCTCCCGGACAGGGATTTACGAGCAGTACTTC. It is translated as CASSSRTGIYEQYF.

Judged by abundance, this clone is hyperexpanded. The CDR3 spells CASSLSRGRPPLHF. The CDR3 DNA reads TGTGCCAGCAGCTTGTCCAGGGGAAGGCCACCCCTCCACTTT. The gene calls are TRBV5-6 and TRBJ1-6, with a weak D call TRBD1 (6 bases). CDR3 length: 14 residues. The V gene lost 1 base and the J gene lost 11 bases, with 13 bases spanning the gap. In germline, CDR1 is SGHDT, CDR2 YYEEEE.

By share, this clone ranks as large. This sequence joins TRBV5-5 and TRBJ2-7; 9 nucleotides align to TRBD1. Germline CDR1 is SGHKS and CDR2 is YYEKEE (reference sequence). The V and J ends lost 0 bases and 3 bases, in that order; junction bases with no gene match: 1. The CDR3 consists of 14 residues. The CDR3 DNA sequence: TGTGCCAGCAGCTTGGGGGACAGGGACTACGAGCAGTACTTC. Translation gives CASSLGDRDYEQYF. The whole variable domain, remainder taken from reference TRBV5-5 and TRBJ2-7, is DAGVTQSPTHLIKTRGQQVTLRCSPISGHKSVSWYQQVLGQGPQFIFQYYEKEERGRGNFPDRFSARQFPNYSSELNVNALLLGDSALYLCASSLGDRDYEQYFGPGTRLTVT.

In its sample, this clone is large. The gene calls are TRBV27 and TRBJ1-1; possibly TRBD1 for D (5 bases). Trimming shortened V by 6 bases and J by 0 bases, and 17 bases separated the two germline ends. The CDR3 has 16 amino acids. Germline CDR1 reads MNHEY; CDR2 reads SMNVEV (reference sequence). This CDR3 reads CASRRLRGEMNTEAFF. The CDR3 DNA follows: TGTGCCAGCAGACGCCTAAGGGGCGAGATGAACACTGAAGCTTTCTTT.

By share, this clone counts as large. One end of the junction fails to match germline, which may point to a read error. The chain has TRBV7-3 and TRBJ2-2, with 7 bases fitting TRBD1. CDR3 length: 14 residues. Germline CDR1 SGHTA, CDR2 FQGTGA. Written as DNA, the CDR3 is TGTGCCAGCAGCATAACAGGGGCCACCGGGGAGCTGTTTTTT. Encoded protein: CASSITGATGELFF.

This chain links TRBV9 with TRBJ2-1, with a weak D call TRBD2 (6 bases). This CDR3 comprises 15 residues. Germline CDR1 SGDLS, CDR2 YYNGEE. V was cut by 4 bases and J by 2 bases, with 13 bases left in between. The CDR3 DNA follows: TGTGCCAGCAGCACTGCCGGGACTGCCTACAATGAGCAGTTCTTC. It is translated as CASSTAGTAYNEQFF.